The 23 T cell receptor beta chains in this list originate from one sample, sequenced in a study of identifying expanded T cells in peripheral blood. The repertoire was sequenced with immunoSEQ multiplex PCR; TCRdb's copy has only in-frame clones and lacks some. Of roughly 100,000 clones listed, more than 85% are singletons. Sample: blood. Source of these receptors: a person aged 18-70 years in good health.

The genes are TRBV13 and TRBJ1-2; no clear D gene. Trimming removed 3 bases at V and 4 bases at J, with 12 bases between. This CDR3 has 14 residues. The germline gives CDR1 PRHDT, CDR2 FYEKMQ (reference sequence). This CDR3 is CASSFSGTTYGYTF. CDR3 DNA sequence: TGTGCCAGCAGCTTTTCGGGCACCACCTATGGCTACACCTTC.

CDR3 protein: CASSQDHDSYYGYTF. The CDR3 DNA reads as TGTGCCAGCAGCCAAGATCACGACTCATACTATGGCTACACCTTC. This chain links TRBV4-2 with TRBJ1-2; D is undetermined. Germline V gene sequence: CDR1 LGHNA, CDR2 YNFKEQ. The CDR3 covers 15 residues. The V end lost 0 bases, the J end lost 3 bases, and 11 bases lay between the germline ends.

The chain carries TRBV4-1 and TRBJ1-3; D might be TRBD1 (5 bases). CDR3 length: 13 residues. CDR1 is MGHRA and CDR2 is YSYEKL in the germline V gene. Trimming stripped 5 bases from V and 8 bases from J, with 13 bases between. The CDR3, as DNA: TGCGCCAGCAGCTCAGGGAGCGGATACACCATATATTTT. As protein: CASSSGSGYTIYF.

This clone came up a few times. The gene calls are TRBV19 and TRBJ1-5; TRBD1 matches at 7 bases. Germline CDR1 LNHDA, CDR2 SQIVND (reference sequence). V dropped 4 bases and J dropped 4; count of bases not matched to a gene: 4. The CDR3 has 14 residues. The CDR3 is CASSTRDRNQPQHF. The CDR3 DNA is TGTGCCAGTAGTACCCGGGACAGAAATCAGCCCCAGCATTTT.

This rearrangement joins TRBV28 to TRBJ2-5, with a weak D call TRBD1 (7 bases). In germline, CDR1 is MDHEN, CDR2 SYDVKM. The CDR3 covers 15 residues. The germline V and J ends were trimmed by 5 bases and 4 bases, with 17 bases remaining between them. CDR3 coding DNA: TGTGCCAGCAGTGCGGACCGACAGGGACTAGAGACCCAGTACTTC. This encodes CASSADRQGLETQYF.

The V and J genes are TRBV5-6 and TRBJ2-7; D might be TRBD1 (6 bases). The CDR3 is made up of 16 amino acids. Deletions cut 0 bases from V and 2 bases from J, with 15 bases between. The germline V gene encodes CDR1 SGHDT and CDR2 YYEEEE. CDR3: CASSLVVTGTTYEQYF. CDR3 sequence (DNA): TGTGCCAGCAGCTTGGTGGTCACAGGGACAACCTACGAGCAGTACTTC.

CDR3 DNA: TGTGCCAGCTCACCCAACTGGGGGTCCGATGAGCAGTTCTTC. Translated: CASSPNWGSDEQFF. The V and J genes are TRBV18 and TRBJ2-1, with D tentatively TRBD1 or TRBD2 (5 bases each). Germline assignment: CDR1 KGHSH and CDR2 LQKENI. There are 14 residues in the CDR3. V shed 3 bases and J shed 8 bases, with 14 bases lying between them. The variable domain in full, completed from reference TRBV18 and TRBJ2-1, reads NAGVMQNPRHLVRRRGQEARLRCSPMKGHSHVYWYRQLPEEGLKFMVYLQKENIIDESGMPKERFSAEFPKEGPSILRIQQVVRGDSAAYFCASSPNWGSDEQFFGPGTRLTVL.

The chain recombines TRBV7-2 with TRBJ1-5, with 7 positions matching TRBD1. Germline loops: CDR1 SGHTA, CDR2 FQGNSA. J gave up 5 bases and V 5 bases, and 6 bases lay outside the gene matches. This CDR3 is 14 amino acids long. CDR3 in amino acids: CASSQGVPYQPQHF. CDR3 in DNA: TGTGCCAGCAGCCAGGGGGTCCCCTATCAGCCCCAGCATTTT.

This chain joins TRBV7-8 and TRBJ1-1; D remains unclear. This CDR3 has 14 residues. V was pared by 4 bases and J by 1 base, with 10 bases between. Germline loops: CDR1 SGHVS, CDR2 FQNEAQ. CDR3 region: CASSWTWGNTEAFF. CDR3 DNA sequence: TGTGCCAGCAGCTGGACTTGGGGGAACACTGAAGCTTTCTTT.

To note about this clone: This sample includes further DNA sequences coding for the same CDR3. The V gene is TRBV5-1, the J gene TRBJ2-3, with unresolved D. The V and J ends lost 1 base and 1 base respectively, with 7 bases between them. Germline CDR1 and CDR2: SGHRS and YFSETQ. The CDR3 loop spans 14 amino acids. DNA for the CDR3: TGCGCCAGCAGCTTGTTGCGCGGCACAGATACGCAGTATTTT. This encodes CASSLLRGTDTQYF.

The chain has TRBV19 and TRBJ1-1; D is uncertain. V lost 7 bases, J lost 11 bases, and 11 bases lay in between. The CDR3 is 10 residues long. The germline V gene encodes CDR1 LNHDA and CDR2 SQIVND (reference sequence). Here the CDR3 DNA reads TGTGCCAGTATCGGAGGGTGGGCTTTCTTT. Translated: CASIGGWAFF.

The V call is TRBV6-5, the J call TRBJ1-3, with unresolved D. Germline V gene sequence: CDR1 MNHEY, CDR2 SVGAGI. Trimming took off 7 bases at V and 2 bases at J, with 9 bases between the two ends. The CDR3 sequence is 13 residues long. In DNA, the CDR3 is TGTGCCAGCATTACGCCAGCTGGAAACACCATATATTTT. Translated: CASITPAGNTIYF.

The chain combines TRBV7-2 with TRBJ2-3; D gene unclear. Germline V lookup: CDR1 SGHTA, CDR2 FQGNSA. Deletions cut 5 bases from V and 2 bases from J, with 5 bases between. The CDR3 sequence is 12 residues long. In nucleotides, the CDR3 is TGTGCCAGCAGCGTAATCACAGATACGCAGTATTTT. The encoded protein is CASSVITDTQYF.

V usage is TRBV5-1 and J usage is TRBJ2-1, with D tentatively TRBD1 or TRBD2 (5 bases each). V lost 1 base to trimming and J lost 10 bases, with 21 bases between them. CDR1 SGHRS and CDR2 YFSETQ come from the germline V gene. The CDR3 contains 16 residues. The CDR3 region has the DNA TGCGCCAGCAGCTTGAGACCGTCGGGGACGGACATCGAGCAGTTCTTC. Its translation is CASSLRPSGTDIEQFF.

The V call is TRBV9, the J call TRBJ2-2, with TRBD2 matching over 12 bases. V was clipped by 4 bases and J by 7 bases; unmatched bases: 8. The germline V gene encodes CDR1 SGDLS and CDR2 YYNGEE. CDR3 length: 16 amino acids. CDR3 sequence (DNA): TGTGCCAGCAGCCCCTTTACTAGCGGGGGGTTCGGGGAGCTGTTTTTT. This translates into CASSPFTSGGFGELFF.

This clone was seen at least ten times. V and J are TRBV5-4 and TRBJ2-6; possibly TRBD2 for D (5 bases). V was clipped by 4 bases and J by 0 bases, with 14 bases between them. The CDR3 length is 17 residues. Germline CDR1 reads SGHNT; CDR2 reads YYREEE (reference sequence). The CDR3 sequence: CASSNQDSSSGANVLTF. The CDR3 DNA sequence: TGTGCCAGCAGCAACCAGGACTCGAGCTCTGGGGCCAACGTCCTGACTTTC.

The chain combines TRBV18 with TRBJ2-1; perhaps TRBD1 as D (5 bases). V dropped 3 bases and J dropped 2 bases, with 11 bases sitting between them. The CDR3 sequence is 15 residues long. Germline V gene data show CDR1 as KGHSH and CDR2 as LQKENI. CDR3 DNA sequence: TGTGCCAGCTCACCGGGGCTCCTCACCTACAATGAGCAGTTCTTC. Its translation is CASSPGLLTYNEQFF.

A single count supports this clone. This rearrangement joins TRBV28 to TRBJ2-7, with TRBD1 identical over 10 bases. V trimming: 6 bases; J trimming: 6 bases; junction bases outside the gene matches: 14. This CDR3 spans 16 amino acids. Looked up from germline, CDR1 is MDHEN and CDR2 is SYDVKM. The CDR3 DNA sequence: TGTGCCAGCAGCGTGGGACAGGGGATCTTCGCTTTCGAGCAGTACTTC. Translating it yields CASSVGQGIFAFEQYF.

The chain combines TRBV7-9 with TRBJ2-1; 15 bases map to TRBD2. The CDR3 contains 14 residues. The junction had 2 bases not matched to a gene; V was cut back by 4 bases and J by 10 bases. Germline-derived CDR1 and CDR2 are SEHNR and FQNEAQ (reference sequence). CDR3 region: CASSWTSGGGEQFF. For the CDR3, the DNA is TGTGCCAGCAGCTGGACTAGCGGGGGGGGCGAGCAGTTCTTC.

The chain joins TRBV9 to TRBJ2-1; D call uncertain. The germline CDR1 and CDR2 sequences are SGDLS and YYNGEE. The V end was cut by 3 bases, the J end by 3 bases, with 7 bases between. The CDR3 extends over 13 amino acids. The CDR3 spells CASSGPGYNEQFF. The DNA for the CDR3 is TGTGCCAGCAGCGGGCCCGGCTACAATGAGCAGTTCTTC.

The chain combines TRBV5-4 with TRBJ2-1; D is perhaps TRBD2 (5 bases). The CDR3 is 15 amino acids. The ends were cut back, 0 bases at V and 8 bases at J, with 15 bases in the middle. Germline V gene lookup returns CDR1 SGHNT and CDR2 YYREEE (reference sequence). The CDR3 region is CASSLDQIEGDEQFF. The CDR3 nucleotides are TGTGCCAGCAGCTTGGATCAAATTGAGGGTGATGAGCAGTTCTTC.

CDR3 residues: CASSRGPSYEQYF. CDR3 nucleotides: TGTGCCAGCAGCCGCGGACCTTCCTACGAGCAGTACTTC. The chain employs TRBV4-2 and TRBJ2-7; D gene ambiguous. Deletions cut 4 bases from V and 1 base from J, with 8 bases between. This CDR3 is 13 amino acids long. Germline V gives CDR1 LGHNA, CDR2 YNFKEQ.

The chain is built from TRBV4-3 and TRBJ1-1, with D hard to call. The CDR3 totals 16 residues. V was clipped by 4 bases and J by 1 base, with 16 bases between them. Germline-derived CDR1 and CDR2 are LGHNA and YSLEER. The CDR3 here is CASSRARDYWNTEAFF. For the CDR3, the DNA is TGCGCCAGCAGCCGGGCGAGGGATTATTGGAACACTGAAGCTTTCTTT.